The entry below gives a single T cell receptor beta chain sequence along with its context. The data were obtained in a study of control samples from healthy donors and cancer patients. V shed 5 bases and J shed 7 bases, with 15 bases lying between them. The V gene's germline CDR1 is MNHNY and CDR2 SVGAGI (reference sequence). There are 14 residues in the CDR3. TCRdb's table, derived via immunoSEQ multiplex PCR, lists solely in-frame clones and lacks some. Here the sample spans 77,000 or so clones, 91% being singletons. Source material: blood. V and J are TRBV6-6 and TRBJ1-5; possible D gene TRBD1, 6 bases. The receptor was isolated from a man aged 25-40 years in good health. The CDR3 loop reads CASSQRGEWQPQHF. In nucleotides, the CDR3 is TGTGCCAGCAGTCAAAGGGGGGAATGGCAGCCCCAGCATTTT.